This TCR beta chain was identified during a study of post-analysis software for immune sequencing data. Overall study results and limits: Among multiple sclerosis patients, normalized Chao1 diversity was significantly below that of controls. Patients had higher frequencies than controls of roughly five TRBV segments, including TRBV5-6, TRBV5-1 and TRBV20-1.

Remarks on this clonotype: Antigen specificity is unknown.

CDR3 length: 14 residues. V shed 5 bases, J shed 10 bases, and the junction held 8 bases outside the gene matches. CDR1 SGDLS and CDR2 YYNGEE come from the germline V gene. Prepared TCR beta cDNA libraries contained unique molecular identifiers. One entry per CDR3 protein results from TCRdb running MiXCR on the PCR reads. This repertoire shows 820,000 or so distinct CDR3 sequences, about 53% found once; its top ten account for approximately 4.4%. The specimen was blood. This TCR derives from a girl between 10 and 17 years old with multiple sclerosis. The chain has TRBV9 and TRBJ1-6; the match to TRBD1 covers 8 bases. The CDR3 region is CASSYGQGDSPLHF. CDR3 nucleotide sequence: TGTGCCAGCAGTTACGGACAGGGAGACTCACCCCTCCACTTT. The full variable domain, with the rest looked up from reference TRBV9 and TRBJ1-6, is DSGVTQTPKHLITATGQRVTLRCSPRSGDLSVYWYQQSLDQGLQFLIQYYNGEERAKGNILERFSAQQFPDLHSELNLSSLELGDSALYFCASSYGQGDSPLHFGNGTRLTVT.